Each of the 9 T cell receptor beta chains below was sequenced from the same sample in a study of blood T cell repertoires in COVID-19. The data were produced by immunoSEQ multiplex PCR, yet TCRdb's version contains in-frame clones alone and is incomplete. The sample records some 250,000 clones, 70% to 90% being singletons. Sample: peripheral blood. The receptors derive from a human donor in a cohort sampled during active COVID-19.

The V and J genes are TRBV10-2 and TRBJ2-1, with D uncertain. The V end lost 9 bases, the J end lost 9 bases, and 9 bases lay between the germline ends. The CDR3 extends over 10 amino acids. From germline, CDR1 is WSHSY and CDR2 SAAADI. The DNA for the CDR3 is TGCGCCAGTGCCCGAGGTGAGCAGTTCTTC. Translation: CASARGEQFF.

This clone was counted at least ten times. The J gene is TRBJ2-1, the V gene TRBV5-1; 7 bases map to TRBD2. This CDR3 region has 17 residues. V trimming: 1 base; J trimming: 6 bases; junction bases outside the gene matches: 13. The germline V gene has CDR1 SGHRS and CDR2 YFSETQ. CDR3 protein: CASSLQVSGPGGNEQFF. In DNA, the CDR3 is TGCGCCAGCAGCTTGCAGGTATCGGGGCCGGGGGGCAATGAGCAGTTCTTC.

V usage is TRBV18 and J usage is TRBJ1-4; D possibly corresponds to TRBD1 (5 bases). Looked up from germline, CDR1 is KGHSH and CDR2 is LQKENI. This CDR3 has 16 residues. V was cut by 0 bases and J by 7 bases, with 15 bases left in between. The CDR3 coding sequence is TGTGCCAGCTCACCACCAGGAGGGACGCGGAGTGAAAAACTGTTTTTT. The encoded protein is CASSPPGGTRSEKLFF.

This chain links TRBV7-8 with TRBJ2-1, with TRBD2 identical over 7 bases. J lost 5 bases, V lost 6 bases, and 7 bases had no gene match. Looked up from germline, CDR1 is SGHVS and CDR2 is FQNEAQ. The CDR3 runs to 14 residues. CDR3 residues: CASSRASGNNEQFF. The CDR3 DNA reads as TGTGCCAGCAGTAGGGCTAGCGGAAACAATGAGCAGTTCTTC.

The genes are TRBV5-1 and TRBJ2-7; possible D gene TRBD1, 6 bases. The CDR3 length is 15 residues. From germline, CDR1 is SGHRS and CDR2 YFSETQ. Trimming stripped 5 bases from V and 1 base from J, with 16 bases between. The CDR3 DNA is TGCGCCAGCAGATTTACAGGGTCTTTTTCCTACGAGCAGTACTTC. This translates into CASRFTGSFSYEQYF. The full variable domain, in which reference TRBV5-1 and TRBJ2-7 provide the parts outside the CDR3, is KAGVTQTPRYLIKTRGQQVTLSCSPISGHRSVSWYQQTPGQGLQFLFEYFSETQRNKGNFPGRFSGRQFSNSRSEMNVSTLELGDSALYLCASRFTGSFSYEQYFGPGTRLTVT.

V and J are TRBV7-4 and TRBJ2-2, with TRBD1 as a possible D gene (6 bases). The CDR3 is 15 residues long. Germline values: CDR1 SGHVT, CDR2 SQSDAQ. Trimming took 7 bases from V and 9 from J, leaving 21 bases between them. CDR3 sequence: CASIRGRVSSRELFF. CDR3 nucleotide sequence: TGTGCCAGCATCAGGGGCCGCGTGTCGAGTAGGGAGCTGTTTTTT. Together with reference TRBV7-4 and TRBJ2-2, the CDR3 gives the full variable domain: GAGVSQSPRYKVAKRGRDVALRCDSISGHVTLYWYRQTLGQGSEVLTYSQSDAQRDKSGRPSGRFSAERPERSVSTLKIQRTEQGDSAVYLCASIRGRVSSRELFFGEGSRLTVL.

V usage is TRBV5-1 and J usage is TRBJ1-3, with D possibly TRBD1 on 6 matching bases. Germline V gene lookup returns CDR1 SGHRS and CDR2 YFSETQ. CDR3 length: 18 residues. Trimming left V 4 bases short and J 4 bases short, with 24 bases between. The CDR3 DNA is TGCGCCAGCAGCCCAAACGATTTACAGGGATCCTTCGGAAACACCATATATTTT. It encodes CASSPNDLQGSFGNTIYF.

The V gene is TRBV27, the J gene TRBJ2-7; TRBD2 matches at 12 bases. With V trimmed by 5 bases and J by 5 bases, 7 bases remained unmatched. Germline assignment: CDR1 MNHEY and CDR2 SMNVEV (reference sequence). The CDR3 has 15 amino acids. The CDR3 coding sequence is TGTGCCAGCAGTGCGAGGACTAGCGGGGTAGACGAGCAGTACTTC. It specifies CASSARTSGVDEQYF.

This clone was counted between two and nine times. The chain recombines TRBV20-1 with TRBJ1-3; D is perhaps TRBD1 (6 bases). CDR3 length: 14 residues. Looked up from germline, CDR1 is DFQATT and CDR2 is SNEGSKA (reference sequence). V lost 3 bases, J lost 11 bases, and 20 bases lay in between. CDR3 residues: CSASPGVKVDAIYF. The CDR3 nucleotides read TGCAGTGCTAGTCCAGGGGTGAAGGTGGACGCCATATATTTT.